A selection of T cell receptor beta chains follows, all from one sample in a study of OX40 agonist ivuxolimab in advanced cancers. Profiling relied on immunoSEQ multiplex PCR, and the TCRdb table lists in-frame clones only, not all of them. The table has about 34,000 clones, about 80% seen once. The sequences come from CD4+ or CD8+ T cells sorted from blood, collected in a trial of the OX40 agonist ivuxolimab. The receptors stem from an adult with an advanced solid tumor such as melanoma, head and neck, liver or kidney cancer. Both conserved end residues are part of each CDR3. Fields, in order: D gene, J gene, clone size, V gene, CDR3 protein, CDR3 DNA. The D gene is left open where the match is weak. Clone size is shown for a subset of rows, as once, few, many or a class of expanded clone.

d_gene: TRBD1; j_gene: TRBJ1-5; abundance: few; v_gene: TRBV27; CDR3aa: CASSYRGTQPQHF; CDR3nt: TGTGCCAGCAGTTACAGGGGAACTCAGCCCCAGCATTTT
d_gene: TRBD2; j_gene: TRBJ2-3; abundance: .; v_gene: TRBV7-6; CDR3aa: CASSVPIAGPSTDTQYF; CDR3nt: TGTGCCAGCAGCGTTCCGATAGCGGGCCCTAGCACAGATACGCAGTATTTT
d_gene: .; j_gene: TRBJ2-1; abundance: .; v_gene: TRBV7-3; CDR3aa: CASSPTEGDSYNEQFF; CDR3nt: TGTGCCAGCAGCCCCACGGAAGGGGACTCCTACAATGAGCAGTTCTTC
d_gene: TRBD2; j_gene: TRBJ2-1; abundance: .; v_gene: TRBV10-3; CDR3aa: CATHSSGSFAEQFF; CDR3nt: TGTGCCACACATTCGAGCGGGAGTTTCGCTGAGCAGTTCTTC
d_gene: TRBD2; j_gene: TRBJ2-3; abundance: .; v_gene: TRBV15; CDR3aa: CAIQNSRGGFIEDTQYF; CDR3nt: TGTGCCATCCAAAACTCCCGGGGGGGCTTTATAGAAGATACGCAGTATTTT
d_gene: TRBD2; j_gene: TRBJ2-5; abundance: .; v_gene: TRBV7-9; CDR3aa: CASRPGLAGWYQETQYF; CDR3nt: TGTGCCAGCAGGCCGGGACTAGCGGGGTGGTACCAAGAGACCCAGTACTTC
d_gene: .; j_gene: TRBJ2-7; abundance: .; v_gene: TRBV10-2; CDR3aa: CASSESIGFQYF; CDR3nt: TGCGCCAGCAGTGAGTCGATTGGATTCCAGTACTTC
d_gene: .; j_gene: TRBJ2-6; abundance: .; v_gene: TRBV15; CDR3aa: CATSPPRAGLTGANVLTF; CDR3nt: TGTGCCACCAGCCCTCCCCGGGCAGGACTAACTGGGGCCAACGTCCTGACTTTC
d_gene: .; j_gene: TRBJ2-7; abundance: .; v_gene: TRBV27; CDR3aa: CASSLGGSYEQYF; CDR3nt: TGTGCCAGCAGTTTAGGGGGGTCCTACGAGCAGTACTTC
d_gene: .; j_gene: TRBJ1-2; abundance: .; v_gene: TRBV4-2; CDR3aa: CASSQAQAGGGGYTF; CDR3nt: TGTGCCAGCAGCCAAGCTCAGGCCGGTGGGGGAGGCTACACCTTC
d_gene: .; j_gene: TRBJ2-3; abundance: .; v_gene: TRBV7-3; CDR3aa: CASSLGIGGDTQYF; CDR3nt: TGTGCCAGCAGCTTAGGGATAGGCGGAGATACGCAGTATTTT
d_gene: TRBD1; j_gene: TRBJ1-2; abundance: few; v_gene: TRBV28; CDR3aa: CASSTNRDRVRNGYTF; CDR3nt: TGTGCCAGCAGTACCAACCGGGACAGGGTTAGAAATGGCTACACCTTC
d_gene: .; j_gene: TRBJ2-7; abundance: .; v_gene: TRBV7-2; CDR3aa: CASSSATGEQYF; CDR3nt: TGTGCCAGCAGCTCCGCGACGGGCGAGCAGTACTTC
d_gene: .; j_gene: TRBJ2-1; abundance: .; v_gene: TRBV5-4; CDR3aa: CASSLGVVGEQFF; CDR3nt: TGTGCCAGCAGCTTGGGAGTTGTGGGGGAGCAGTTCTTC
d_gene: .; j_gene: TRBJ1-1; abundance: few; v_gene: TRBV6-1; CDR3aa: CASSPLGGQAEAFF; CDR3nt: TGTGCCAGCAGTCCTCTTGGGGGGCAGGCTGAAGCTTTCTTT
d_gene: TRBD1; j_gene: TRBJ2-7; abundance: .; v_gene: TRBV11-2; CDR3aa: CASSLGYGTDSYEQYF; CDR3nt: TGTGCCAGCAGCTTAGGGTACGGGACAGACTCCTACGAGCAGTACTTC
d_gene: TRBD2; j_gene: TRBJ2-3; abundance: .; v_gene: TRBV7-3; CDR3aa: CASSLSGSRTDTQYF; CDR3nt: TGTGCCAGCAGCTTAAGCGGGAGCAGAACAGATACGCAGTATTTT
d_gene: .; j_gene: TRBJ2-5; abundance: once; v_gene: TRBV30; CDR3aa: CAWSWDQETQYF; CDR3nt: TGTGCCTGGAGTTGGGACCAAGAGACCCAGTACTTC
d_gene: TRBD1; j_gene: TRBJ2-7; abundance: .; v_gene: TRBV19; CDR3aa: CASSDDTRTGGALSGYEQYF; CDR3nt: TGTGCCAGTAGCGACGATACTCGGACAGGGGGCGCCTTAAGTGGCTACGAGCAGTACTTC
d_gene: .; j_gene: TRBJ1-2; abundance: .; v_gene: TRBV28; CDR3aa: CASSLTGSAGYTF; CDR3nt: TGTGCCAGCAGTTTAACAGGGTCGGCTGGCTACACCTTC
d_gene: .; j_gene: TRBJ2-2; abundance: .; v_gene: TRBV4-1; CDR3aa: CASSQEGQANTGELFF; CDR3nt: TGCGCCAGCAGCCAAGAAGGGCAGGCGAACACCGGGGAGCTGTTTTTT
d_gene: TRBD2; j_gene: TRBJ2-5; abundance: once; v_gene: TRBV28; CDR3aa: CASERGGETQYF; CDR3nt: TGTGCCAGCGAGCGGGGGGGAGAGACCCAGTACTTC
d_gene: .; j_gene: TRBJ1-1; abundance: .; v_gene: TRBV27; CDR3aa: CASSSLLGLGDTEAFF; CDR3nt: TGTGCCAGCAGTTCCCTCCTAGGGCTCGGGGACACTGAAGCTTTCTTT
d_gene: .; j_gene: TRBJ2-2; abundance: .; v_gene: TRBV7-3; CDR3aa: CASSLVGTGAGYTGELFF; CDR3nt: TGTGCCAGCAGCTTGGTAGGCACGGGAGCGGGTTACACCGGGGAGCTGTTTTTT
d_gene: .; j_gene: TRBJ2-1; abundance: .; v_gene: TRBV29-1; CDR3aa: CSVEYWVLNEQFF; CDR3nt: TGCAGCGTTGAATACTGGGTCCTCAATGAGCAGTTCTTC
d_gene: TRBD1; j_gene: TRBJ1-1; abundance: .; v_gene: TRBV27; CDR3aa: CASIGRGRNTEAFF; CDR3nt: TGTGCCAGCATTGGCAGGGGGCGGAACACTGAAGCTTTCTTT
d_gene: .; j_gene: TRBJ1-5; abundance: .; v_gene: TRBV27; CDR3aa: CASSLVPPRTGFGQPQHF; CDR3nt: TGTGCCAGCAGTTTAGTCCCCCCCCGTACGGGTTTCGGTCAGCCCCAGCATTTT
d_gene: .; j_gene: TRBJ2-2; abundance: .; v_gene: TRBV7-9; CDR3aa: CASSLETGELFF; CDR3nt: TGTGCCAGCAGCTTAGAGACCGGGGAGCTGTTTTTT
d_gene: .; j_gene: TRBJ1-3; abundance: .; v_gene: TRBV6-4; CDR3aa: CASSDSAEPGNTIYF; CDR3nt: TGTGCCAGCAGTGACTCGGCAGAACCGGGGAACACCATATATTTT
d_gene: TRBD1; j_gene: TRBJ1-2; abundance: .; v_gene: TRBV19; CDR3aa: CASSIFNSGGHGYTF; CDR3nt: TGTGCCAGTAGTATCTTCAACTCAGGGGGACATGGCTACACCTTC
d_gene: .; j_gene: TRBJ2-2; abundance: .; v_gene: TRBV6-1; CDR3aa: CATLNTGELFF; CDR3nt: TGTGCCACCTTGAACACCGGGGAGCTGTTTTTT
d_gene: .; j_gene: TRBJ2-2; abundance: .; v_gene: TRBV29-1; CDR3aa: CSVVSVGGELFF; CDR3nt: TGCAGCGTTGTCTCCGTGGGCGGGGAGCTGTTTTTT
d_gene: TRBD1; j_gene: TRBJ1-1; abundance: .; v_gene: TRBV7-9; CDR3aa: CASSSNRGKDTEAFF; CDR3nt: TGTGCCAGCAGCTCCAACAGGGGGAAGGACACTGAAGCTTTCTTT
d_gene: TRBD1; j_gene: TRBJ2-6; abundance: .; v_gene: TRBV28; CDR3aa: CASTRDSSNSGANVLTF; CDR3nt: TGTGCCAGCACCCGGGACAGTAGCAACTCTGGGGCCAACGTCCTGACTTTC
d_gene: .; j_gene: TRBJ2-7; abundance: .; v_gene: TRBV9; CDR3aa: CASSVRGGSYEQYF; CDR3nt: TGTGCCAGCAGCGTTCGCGGCGGCTCCTACGAGCAGTACTTC
d_gene: .; j_gene: TRBJ2-1; abundance: .; v_gene: TRBV4-1; CDR3aa: CASSPGNEQFF; CDR3nt: TGCGCCAGCAGCCCAGGGAATGAGCAGTTCTTC
d_gene: TRBD1; j_gene: TRBJ2-1; abundance: .; v_gene: TRBV19; CDR3aa: CASSTTGGDRYYNEQFF; CDR3nt: TGTGCCAGTAGTACCACAGGGGGCGATAGGTATTACAATGAGCAGTTCTTC
d_gene: .; j_gene: TRBJ2-7; abundance: .; v_gene: TRBV4-2; CDR3aa: CASSLATSPGGYEQYF; CDR3nt: TGTGCCAGCAGCTTAGCGACTTCCCCAGGGGGGTACGAGCAGTACTTC
d_gene: .; j_gene: TRBJ1-2; abundance: .; v_gene: TRBV5-1; CDR3aa: CASRGEANYGYTF; CDR3nt: TGCGCCAGCAGGGGGGAAGCTAACTATGGCTACACCTTC
d_gene: TRBD2; j_gene: TRBJ2-7; abundance: .; v_gene: TRBV4-1; CDR3aa: CASSLTGGRSYEQYF; CDR3nt: TGCGCCAGCAGCCTCACAGGCGGGAGGTCCTACGAGCAGTACTTC
d_gene: TRBD2; j_gene: TRBJ2-5; abundance: .; v_gene: TRBV27; CDR3aa: CASSPTGGGETQYF; CDR3nt: TGTGCCAGCAGCCCTACGGGGGGTGGGGAGACCCAGTACTTC
d_gene: .; j_gene: TRBJ2-1; abundance: few; v_gene: TRBV19; CDR3aa: CASSRVSGADNEQFF; CDR3nt: TGTGCCAGTAGTAGGGTTTCGGGGGCGGACAATGAGCAGTTCTTC
d_gene: TRBD1; j_gene: TRBJ1-2; abundance: .; v_gene: TRBV7-9; CDR3aa: CASSFGTGEMFGYTF; CDR3nt: TGTGCCAGCAGCTTCGGGACAGGGGAAATGTTTGGCTACACCTTC
d_gene: .; j_gene: TRBJ2-2; abundance: .; v_gene: TRBV7-3; CDR3aa: CASSLGYGGELFF; CDR3nt: TGTGCCAGCAGCTTAGGGTACGGCGGGGAGCTGTTTTTT
d_gene: TRBD1; j_gene: TRBJ2-1; abundance: .; v_gene: TRBV13; CDR3aa: CASSLTDRAANEQFF; CDR3nt: TGTGCCAGCAGCCTGACAGACAGGGCGGCCAATGAGCAGTTCTTC
d_gene: TRBD2; j_gene: TRBJ2-1; abundance: .; v_gene: TRBV7-2; CDR3aa: CASSFLAGTGYNEQFF; CDR3nt: TGTGCCAGCAGCTTCCTAGCGGGAACGGGCTACAATGAGCAGTTCTTC
d_gene: TRBD1; j_gene: TRBJ1-1; abundance: .; v_gene: TRBV10-3; CDR3aa: CAGGTGGTEAFF; CDR3nt: TGTGCCGGCGGGACAGGGGGAACTGAAGCTTTCTTT
d_gene: TRBD1; j_gene: TRBJ1-4; abundance: .; v_gene: TRBV27; CDR3aa: CASSPQEGAANEKLFF; CDR3nt: TGTGCCAGCAGTCCCCAAGAGGGGGCAGCTAATGAAAAACTGTTTTTT
d_gene: .; j_gene: TRBJ1-5; abundance: .; v_gene: TRBV11-2; CDR3aa: CASSSEMGNQPQHF; CDR3nt: TGTGCCAGCAGCTCCGAAATGGGGAATCAGCCCCAGCATTTT
d_gene: .; j_gene: TRBJ2-5; abundance: .; v_gene: TRBV6-4; CDR3aa: CASSADRGGIETQYF; CDR3nt: TGTGCCAGCAGTGCCGACCGGGGTGGTATAGAGACCCAGTACTTC
d_gene: TRBD2; j_gene: TRBJ2-1; abundance: .; v_gene: TRBV6-4; CDR3aa: CASSTSGGANEQFF; CDR3nt: TGTGCCAGCAGTACTAGCGGGGGGGCCAATGAGCAGTTCTTC
d_gene: TRBD1; j_gene: TRBJ2-7; abundance: .; v_gene: TRBV5-8; CDR3aa: CASSPFGQGAYEQYF; CDR3nt: TGTGCCAGCAGCCCATTTGGACAGGGGGCGTACGAGCAGTACTTC
d_gene: TRBD2; j_gene: TRBJ2-7; abundance: .; v_gene: TRBV6-5; CDR3aa: CASSYWASGKNEQYF; CDR3nt: TGTGCCAGCAGTTATTGGGCTAGCGGGAAGAACGAGCAGTACTTC